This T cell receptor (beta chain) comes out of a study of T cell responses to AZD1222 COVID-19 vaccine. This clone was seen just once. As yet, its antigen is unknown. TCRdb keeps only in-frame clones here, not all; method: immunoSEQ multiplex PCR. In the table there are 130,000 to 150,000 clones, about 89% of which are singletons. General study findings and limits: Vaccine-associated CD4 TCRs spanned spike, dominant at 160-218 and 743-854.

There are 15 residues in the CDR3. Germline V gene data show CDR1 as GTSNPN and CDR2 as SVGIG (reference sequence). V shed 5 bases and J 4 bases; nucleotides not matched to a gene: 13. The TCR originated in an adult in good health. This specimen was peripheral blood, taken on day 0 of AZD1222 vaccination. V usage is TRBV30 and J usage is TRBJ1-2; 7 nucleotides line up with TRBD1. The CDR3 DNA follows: TGTGCCTGGGTACGGGGACAGTATCTGCCCTATGGCTACACCTTC. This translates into CAWVRGQYLPYGYTF. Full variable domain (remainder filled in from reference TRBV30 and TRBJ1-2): SQTIHQWPATLVQPVGSPLSLECTVEGTSNPNLYWYRQAAGRGLQLLFYSVGIGQISSEVPQNLSASRPQDRQFILSSKKLLLSDSGFYLCAWVRGQYLPYGYTFGSGTRLTVV.